This T cell receptor beta chain was sequenced for a study of shared clonotypes between healthy human individuals (dated by TCRdb to about 2020). Background on the whole study: Three men and a couple of women, aged 18 to 49 years, made up the cohort. For each donor, CD4 naive and CD4 memory were each given three plates, CD8 naive was given two plates, and CD8 memory was given one plate. To estimate repertoire size and how much clonotype sharing occurs between individuals, the study deeply sequenced the blood TCR repertoires of roughly 5 healthy adults. Leukapheresis yielded between about 0.94 and 8.9 billion PBMCs per donor. To increase sequencing depth and limit assay-specific biases, different laboratories used diverse techniques to prepare libraries and sequence TCR repertoires.

Concerning this clone: The target of this receptor is not known. No base qualities exist here, and no much larger clone lies one base off it.

General study outcomes and caveats: Pairwise subsampling led to the expectation that sequencing depth would affect the degree of clonotype sharing among donors. Higher generation probabilities were observed for clonotypes shared by all four sorted-subset donors than for non-shared clonotypes. Larger estimated clonotype richness was generally found for naive subsets than for memory subsets. Because the study included only a small number of donors, the genetic and exposure-history diversity represented was limited. Across four donors, about 4.5% of naive CD4, approximately 4% of naive CD8, 2.3% of memory CD4, and about 0.4% of memory CD8 clonotypes were shared. Sampling was restricted to blood, and TCR repertoires in tissue are likely to differ from TCR repertoires in blood. Rarefaction of sorted-subset datasets indicated incomplete sequencing despite the large sequencing depth.

CD8 naive samples consisted of CD45RO-negative cells that were positively selected for CCR7, yielding a CD45RA+CCR7+ population without TemRA cells. Donors were healthy HIV-negative adults with no recently reported acute infections or vaccinations. Every donor was a Caucasian adult residing in Nashville, Tennessee, USA. After blood collection by leukapheresis, PBMCs were isolated using Ficoll-Histopaque density gradient centrifugation and then cryopreserved in the vapor phase of liquid nitrogen. Analytical flow cytometry was used to check the purity and quantity of each magnetically sorted T cell population. Each sorted fraction had its genomic DNA isolated and then quantified by UV absorbance on a Nanodrop 2000c. TCR CDR3 regions were amplified from genomic DNA by multiplex PCR using the deep immunoSEQ assay. Extracted genomic DNA from each cell subset was distributed evenly across all wells of several immunoSEQ 96-well plates, and each plate was treated as a replicate. For sorted subsets, approximately 200 ng of genomic DNA, equivalent to some 33,000 T cell genomes, went into each replicate PCR. Purified libraries were measured with a Qubit 3.0 fluorometer, size-checked on a Bioanalyzer 2100, and measured again with the KAPA Library Quantification kit. Each immunoSEQ 96-well plate was sequenced on its own single-read 150-cycle Illumina NextSeq 550 flow cell. In the original analysis: Because only junctional sequences without quality scores were contained in the immunoSEQ output, filtering matching that applied to full-length reads could not be performed. Sequences were annotated with PyIR, a Python wrapper for IgBLAST v1.9, using IMGT germline references to assign V/J genes and CDR3. Reads were removed for weak V/J assignments (E-value above 1e-6), missing CDR3, stop codons, out-of-frame junctions, or ambiguous translated residues. V3J clonotypes were defined as sequences sharing the same inferred V gene, J gene, and CDR3 amino acid sequence. Percentage overlap between repertoires was computed as shared unique clonotypes divided by the size of the smaller repertoire. RTK rarefaction, the Chao1 estimator, and Recon v2.1 estimates of unobserved clonotypes were used to assess repertoire richness. Generation probabilities were computed with OLGA for all TCRbeta clonotypes obtained by the gDNA method from a handful of donors. TCRdb mirrors the immuneACCESS table, restricted to in-frame sequences. Some clones are absent from its copies; in checked studies, under half trace to an unresolved V gene, and the reason for the others is unknown. V and J calls and clone size are those listed in that table; D and trimming were worked out from the DNA. Here the sample has around 2,100,000 clones; about 95% occur a single time. Under 1.5% of the sample rests with the top ten.

Trimming costs V 1 base and J 6 bases, and their ends lie 9 bases apart. The CDR3 sequence holds 14 residues, the cysteine and phenylalanine included. Only CDR3 DNA is held: 42 bases, read in frame from base 1. CDR1 is given as SGHAT and CDR2 as FQNNGV, both from the germline V gene. The origin of this receptor is a man between 18 and 35 years old in good health. The sample comprised naive CD8+ T cells sorted from blood. The cell subset or site tag for this specimen amounts to: CD45RA+CCR7+. The rearranged segments are TRBV11-2 and TRBJ2-2, with no confident D gene call. DNA sequence: TGTGCCAGCAGCTTAGGGCAGTTAGCCGGGGAGCTGTTTTTT. This encodes CASSLGQLAGELFF.